The sample holds a few counts of the clone carrying this TCR beta chain. Authors' processing steps: Using reference gene primer amplification, nucleated cell counts were estimated. The repertoire was sequenced with immunoSEQ multiplex PCR; TCRdb's copy has only in-frame clones and lacks some. That table furnishes V, J and clone size, whereas the DNA furnished D and trimming. This repertoire shows tens of thousands of clones, around 85% found once; its top ten account for approximately 14%. The data stem from a study of blood T cell repertoires in COVID-19. Looking at the study overall: Both acute and convalescent COVID-19 samples were obtained from the United States, Italy and Spain. PBMCs, B-cell-depleted T cells, or T cells provided the cDNA or gDNA that made up the material.

Germline V gene lookup returns CDR1 SGDLS and CDR2 YYNGEE. The J segment lost 4 bases and the V segment lost 3 bases, leaving 11 bases of the junction unmatched. CDR3 size: 17 residues. This rearrangement joins TRBV9 to TRBJ2-2; the match to TRBD1 covers 8 bases. The sequence was collected from a human donor in a cohort sampled during active COVID-19. Material: peripheral blood. CDR3 in amino acids: CASSARDGQGFTGELFF. CDR3 sequence (DNA): TGTGCCAGCAGCGCAAGAGACGGACAGGGTTTCACCGGGGAGCTGTTTTTT.